One and the same sample provided the 4 T cell receptor beta chains below, sequenced in a study of OX40 agonist ivuxolimab in advanced cancers. Repertoires were generated with immunoSEQ multiplex PCR, while TCRdb's copy carries only in-frame clones and drops some. The sample consists of 50,000 to 70,000 clones, around 84% of them appearing once. The sample in question was CD4+ or CD8+ T cells sorted from blood, obtained in a trial of the OX40 agonist ivuxolimab. These receptors all stem from an adult with an advanced solid tumor such as melanoma, head and neck, liver or kidney cancer.

V is TRBV19 and J is TRBJ1-5; TRBD1 is a possible D gene (5 bases). This CDR3 comprises 16 residues. CDR1 LNHDA and CDR2 SQIVND come from the germline V gene (reference sequence). Trimming shortened V by 3 bases and J by 2 bases, and 14 bases separated the two germline ends. As DNA, the CDR3 is TGTGCCAGTAGTATTCTTGGGGCGCGGGGCAATCAGCCCCAGCATTTT. This gives the protein CASSILGARGNQPQHF.

The count of this clone is one. This CDR3 reads CASSLRGQAGELFF. The CDR3 DNA is TGTGCCAGCAGCCTCCGGGGGCAGGCCGGGGAGCTGTTTTTT. The V call is TRBV11-1, the J call TRBJ2-2; D possibly matches TRBD1 or TRBD2 (6 bases each). CDR1 is SGHAT and CDR2 is FQDESV in the germline V gene (reference sequence). The CDR3 covers 14 residues. V gave up 5 bases and J gave up 6 bases, with 13 bases separating them. Full variable domain (rest looked up from reference TRBV11-1 and TRBJ2-2): EAEVAQSPRYKITEKSQAVAFWCDPISGHATLYWYRQILGQGPELLVQFQDESVVDDSQLPKDRFSAERLKGVDSTLKIQPAELGDSAMYLCASSLRGQAGELFFGEGSRLTVL.

This sequence joins TRBV19 and TRBJ2-6, with a tentative D call TRBD2 (5 bases). V gave up 7 bases and J gave up 1 base, with 11 bases separating them. Germline-derived CDR1 and CDR2 are LNHDA and SQIVND (reference sequence). CDR3 length equals 15 residues. The CDR3 protein is CASTRVLSGANVLTF. The CDR3 DNA sequence: TGTGCCAGTACGCGGGTTCTATCTGGGGCCAACGTCCTGACTTTC.

V usage is TRBV6-1 and J usage is TRBJ2-1; D unresolved. This CDR3 contains 13 residues. Trimming removed 3 bases at V and 7 bases at J, with 10 bases between. Germline values: CDR1 MNHNS, CDR2 SASEGT. CDR3 sequence: CASSDGSWNEQFF. The CDR3 coding sequence is TGTGCCAGCAGTGATGGGTCGTGGAATGAGCAGTTCTTC.